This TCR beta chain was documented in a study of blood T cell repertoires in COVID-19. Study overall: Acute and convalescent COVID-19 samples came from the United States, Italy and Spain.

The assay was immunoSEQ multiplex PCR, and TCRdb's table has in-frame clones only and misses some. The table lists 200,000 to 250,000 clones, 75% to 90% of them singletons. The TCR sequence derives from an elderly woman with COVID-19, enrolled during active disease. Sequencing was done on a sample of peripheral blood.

In DNA, the CDR3 is TGTGCCAGCACCCCGGACAGGGGTATACAGCCCCAGCATTTT. This translates into CASTPDRGIQPQHF. The gene calls are TRBV6-2 or TRBV6-3 and TRBJ1-5; 9 bases match TRBD1. CDR3 length: 14 residues. CDR1 MNHEY and CDR2 SVGEGT come from the germline V gene. V lost 7 bases, J lost 7 bases, and 8 bases stayed unmatched.